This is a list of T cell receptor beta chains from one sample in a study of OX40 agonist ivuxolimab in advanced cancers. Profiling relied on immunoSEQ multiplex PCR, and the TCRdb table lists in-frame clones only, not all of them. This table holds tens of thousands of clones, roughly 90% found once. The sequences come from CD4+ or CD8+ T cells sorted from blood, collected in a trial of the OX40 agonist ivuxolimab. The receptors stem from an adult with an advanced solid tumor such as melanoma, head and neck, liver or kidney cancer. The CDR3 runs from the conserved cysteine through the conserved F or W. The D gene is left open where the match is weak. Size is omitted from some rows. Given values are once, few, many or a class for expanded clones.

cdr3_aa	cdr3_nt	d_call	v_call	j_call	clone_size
CASSPGAGSPLHF	TGTGCCAGCAGCCCCGGGGCGGGTTCACCCCTCCACTTT	-	TRBV5-6	TRBJ1-6	-
CASSLPGTNTEAFF	TGTGCCAGCAGCTTACCGGGGACGAACACTGAAGCTTTCTTT	-	TRBV7-9	TRBJ1-1	-
CASSPGGGLPQHF	TGTGCCAGCAGTCCGGGGGGAGGGCTGCCCCAGCATTTT	-	TRBV27	TRBJ1-5	-
CASSYGTGPDQPQHF	TGTGCCAGCAGCTACGGGACAGGGCCCGATCAGCCCCAGCATTTT	TRBD1	TRBV7-6	TRBJ1-5	-
CASSIGTGSPYEQYF	TGTGCCAGTAGTATTGGGACAGGGTCCCCCTACGAGCAGTACTTC	TRBD1	TRBV19	TRBJ2-7	-
CASSRLLDHTGELFF	TGTGCCAGCAGTCGCCTACTAGACCACACCGGGGAGCTGTTTTTT	-	TRBV6-1	TRBJ2-2	-
CAITEGGTDYNEQFF	TGTGCCATCACCGAAGGGGGTACTGATTACAATGAGCAGTTCTTC	-	TRBV10-3	TRBJ2-1	-
CASSYFSGNEKLFF	TGTGCCAGCAGTTACTTTTCGGGGAATGAAAAACTGTTTTTT	-	TRBV6-5	TRBJ1-4	-
CASSIGWNEQFF	TGTGCCAGTAGTATAGGGTGGAATGAGCAGTTCTTC	-	TRBV19	TRBJ2-1	-
CASSPTGPGDNEQFF	TGCGCCAGCAGCCCTACAGGGCCGGGGGACAATGAGCAGTTCTTC	-	TRBV5-1	TRBJ2-1	medium-sized
CASSERGQGFNEQFF	TGCGCCAGCAGTGAGAGGGGACAGGGATTCAATGAGCAGTTCTTC	TRBD1	TRBV10-1	TRBJ2-1	-
CASRPTSGAYEQYF	TGTGCCAGCAGGCCAACTAGCGGGGCCTACGAGCAGTACTTC	TRBD2	TRBV6-4	TRBJ2-7	-
CASSRGTNSYEQYF	TGTGCCAGCAGCCGCGGGACTAACTCCTACGAGCAGTACTTC	TRBD2	TRBV11-3	TRBJ2-7	-
CASSQYQGINQPQHF	TGCGCCAGCAGCCAATATCAGGGGATCAATCAGCCCCAGCATTTT	-	TRBV4-1	TRBJ1-5	-
CASSIATFNGLAGETQYF	TGTGCCAGCAGTATAGCGACTTTTAACGGTCTAGCGGGGGAGACCCAGTACTTC	TRBD2	TRBV7-2	TRBJ2-5	-
CASGETAGLNEKLFF	TGTGCCAGCGGGGAAACAGCTGGGCTTAATGAAAAACTGTTTTTT	-	TRBV5-4	TRBJ1-4	-
CASSSKRDSNYNEQFF	TGTGCCAGCAGCTCCAAACGGGACTCCAACTACAATGAGCAGTTCTTC	-	TRBV7-9	TRBJ2-1	-
CASSLDTSHYEQYF	TGTGCCAGCAGCTTAGACACGTCCCATTACGAGCAGTACTTC	-	TRBV13	TRBJ2-7	-
CASSKVVTSGAIIPYEQYF	TGTGCCAGCAGCAAAGTGGTAACCTCGGGGGCCATTATCCCCTACGAGCAGTACTTC	-	TRBV21-1	TRBJ2-7	-
CASKGRLPGETQYF	TGTGCCAGCAAGGGCCGATTACCGGGAGAGACCCAGTACTTC	-	TRBV6-1	TRBJ2-5	-
CASSPSRLMNTEAFF	TGTGCCAGCAGCCCCTCCCGACTGATGAACACTGAAGCTTTCTTT	-	TRBV13	TRBJ1-1	-
CASSPIGDEQYF	TGTGCCAGCAGCCCCATCGGGGACGAGCAGTACTTC	-	TRBV5-4	TRBJ2-7	-
CASSPRTALYNSPLHF	TGTGCCAGCAGCCCCCGGACAGCTCTTTATAATTCACCCCTCCACTTT	-	TRBV13	TRBJ1-6	-
CASSFPTSNYGYTF	TGCGCCAGCAGCTTCCCAACCTCGAACTATGGCTACACCTTC	-	TRBV5-1	TRBJ1-2	-
CASRRGAQGRNTEAFF	TGCGCCAGCAGAAGGGGGGCACAGGGGAGGAACACTGAAGCTTTCTTT	TRBD1	TRBV5-1	TRBJ1-1	-
CASSSPGRGAEELFF	TGTGCCAGCAGTTCTCCCGGGAGAGGAGCAGAGGAGCTGTTTTTT	-	TRBV27	TRBJ2-2	-
CASSIAGQLYEQYF	TGTGCCAGTAGTATAGCCGGACAGCTCTACGAGCAGTACTTC	-	TRBV19	TRBJ2-7	-
CASSQEAGSSYNSPLHF	TGTGCCAGCTCCCAAGAGGCAGGGAGCTCCTATAATTCACCCCTCCACTTT	-	TRBV18	TRBJ1-6	-
CASSDWDLGNQPQHF	TGTGCCAGCAGTGACTGGGACTTGGGCAATCAGCCCCAGCATTTT	-	TRBV6-1	TRBJ1-5	once
CASSVVQAGGLSYNEQFF	TGTGCCAGCAGCGTAGTTCAAGCGGGGGGACTGTCCTACAATGAGCAGTTCTTC	TRBD2	TRBV9	TRBJ2-1	-
CASSQLGTSGGLYQETQYF	TGTGCCAGCAGCCAACTCGGGACTAGCGGGGGGTTGTACCAAGAGACCCAGTACTTC	TRBD2	TRBV14	TRBJ2-5	-
CASRPWTQGSSYEQYF	TGCGCCAGCAGACCTTGGACCCAGGGGAGCTCCTACGAGCAGTACTTC	-	TRBV5-1	TRBJ2-7	-
CASGPSFSGNTIYF	TGTGCTAGTGGTCCCTCCTTTTCTGGAAACACCATATATTTT	-	TRBV12-5	TRBJ1-3	-
CASALAGGYNEQFF	TGTGCCAGTGCGCTAGCGGGCGGGTACAATGAGCAGTTCTTC	TRBD2	TRBV19	TRBJ2-1	-
CASTPGGGFHYGYTF	TGTGCCAGCACCCCCGGTGGAGGGTTCCACTATGGCTACACCTTC	-	TRBV6-5	TRBJ1-2	-
CASSLGGDGANVLTF	TGTGCCAGCAGCCTCGGAGGGGATGGGGCCAACGTCCTGACTTTC	-	TRBV5-5	TRBJ2-6	-
CASSLIRGEQETQYF	TGTGCTAGCAGCCTTATCAGGGGCGAACAAGAGACCCAGTACTTC	-	TRBV7-7	TRBJ2-5	-
CSVCRDSNEKLFF	TGCAGCGTGTGCCGGGACAGTAATGAAAAACTGTTTTTT	TRBD1	TRBV29-1	TRBJ1-4	-
CASTFGQGYTEAFF	TGTGCCAGCACCTTCGGACAGGGGTACACTGAAGCTTTCTTT	TRBD1	TRBV6-5	TRBJ1-1	-
CSVAGLSNEQFF	TGCAGCGTTGCAGGGTTGAGCAATGAGCAGTTCTTC	-	TRBV29-1	TRBJ2-1	-
CASSSREGSYNEQFF	TGTGCCAGCAGCTCCAGGGAGGGCTCCTACAATGAGCAGTTCTTC	TRBD2	TRBV9	TRBJ2-1	-
CASSEWGRSSYNEQFF	TGTGCCAGCAGTGAATGGGGAAGGAGCTCCTACAATGAGCAGTTCTTC	-	TRBV6-1	TRBJ2-1	once
CASSFLGQGGLYEQYF	TGTGCCAGCAGTTTCCTCGGGCAAGGGGGGCTATACGAGCAGTACTTC	-	TRBV27	TRBJ2-7	-
CASTEDPTSYNEQFF	TGTGCCAGCACCGAGGACCCGACCTCCTACAATGAGCAGTTCTTC	-	TRBV5-6	TRBJ2-1	-
CASSLDDGWANVLTF	TGTGCCAGCAGCTTAGACGACGGCTGGGCCAACGTCCTGACTTTC	-	TRBV9	TRBJ2-6	-
CASSATGWGVENTF	TGTGCCAGCAGCGCGACAGGGTGGGGAGTAGAAAACACCTTC	TRBD1	TRBV7-3	TRBJ1-2	-
CASKPGQGSIPLHF	TGTGCCAGCAAGCCGGGACAGGGGAGTATTCCCCTCCACTTT	TRBD1	TRBV6-6	TRBJ1-6	-
CASSHALDRGEHTDTQYF	TGCGCCAGCAGCCACGCCCTGGACAGGGGAGAACACACAGATACGCAGTATTTT	TRBD1	TRBV4-1	TRBJ2-3	once
CASSASGTGAYEQYF	TGTGCCAGCAGCGCGTCCGGGACAGGCGCCTACGAGCAGTACTTC	TRBD1	TRBV9	TRBJ2-7	once
CASSPGLNTEAFF	TGTGCCAGCAGCCCGGGGCTGAACACTGAAGCTTTCTTT	-	TRBV6-4	TRBJ1-1	-
CASSFPGDTEAFF	TGTGCCAGCAGTTTTCCGGGTGACACTGAAGCTTTCTTT	-	TRBV27	TRBJ1-1	-
CATSKGQGSYGYTF	TGTGCCACCAGCAAAGGGCAGGGGAGCTATGGCTACACCTTC	-	TRBV15	TRBJ1-2	-
CASSPGQNYEQYF	TGTGCCAGCTCACCGGGACAGAACTACGAGCAGTACTTC	TRBD1	TRBV18	TRBJ2-7	-